The 11 T cell receptor beta chains below all came from one sample that was sequenced in a study of CD8 T cells in ankylosing spondylitis. MiXCR, run by TCRdb on the 5' RACE reads, gives a single entry per CDR3 protein. The repertoire holds about 69,000 distinct CDR3 sequences, with approximately 5% as singletons. The sample consisted of blood, either unsorted or a sorted T cell fraction (not recorded which). The receptors originated from a male donor with ankylosing spondylitis or in good health (not recorded which).

This clonotype was seen a handful of times. The V call is TRBV18, the J call TRBJ2-5; TRBD1 might be the D (6 bases). The germline V and J ends were trimmed by 3 bases and 4 bases, with 27 bases remaining between them. Per germline, CDR1 KGHSH and CDR2 LQKENI. The CDR3 consists of 19 residues. The CDR3 sequence: CASSPSSNQGRGKGETQYF. The DNA for the CDR3 is TGTGCCAGCTCACCGTCCAGCAACCAGGGGCGCGGAAAGGGAGAGACCCAGTACTTC.

This clonotype has at least ten counts. V gene TRBV7-3 combines with J gene TRBJ1-6; 7 positions match TRBD1. The length of the CDR3 is 14 residues. CDR1 SGHTA and CDR2 FQGTGA come from the germline V gene. V lost 6 bases, J lost 7 bases, and 6 bases stayed unmatched. CDR3 in amino acids: CASRLGQHNSPLHF. Here the CDR3 DNA reads TGTGCCAGCAGACTGGGACAGCACAATTCACCCCTCCACTTT.

This clonotype was seen many times. This chain links TRBV20-1 with TRBJ2-5; 13 bases fit TRBD2. Trimming cost V 3 bases and J 2 bases; bases outside gene matches: 9. CDR3 size: 17 residues. CDR1 and CDR2 from the germline V gene are DFQATT and SNEGSKA (reference sequence). CDR3 protein: CSARNLGLAGDQETQYF. Written as DNA, the CDR3 is TGCAGTGCTAGGAATCTCGGACTAGCGGGGGATCAAGAGACCCAGTACTTC.

This clonotype has ten or more counts. The J gene is TRBJ2-7, the V gene TRBV6-5; D call uncertain. Germline V gene sequence: CDR1 MNHEY, CDR2 SVGAGI. The CDR3 consists of 15 residues. Trimming left V 0 bases short and J 1 base short, with 10 bases between. CDR3 nucleotide sequence: TGTGCCAGCAGTTACTCGGCCCTGGGGTCCTACGAGCAGTACTTC. It translates to CASSYSALGSYEQYF.

V and J are TRBV4-1 and TRBJ2-1; TRBD1 matches at 10 bases. This CDR3 region has 17 residues. The germline CDR1 and CDR2 sequences are MGHRA and YSYEKL. V shed 0 bases and J 3 bases; nucleotides not matched to a gene: 5. CDR3 loop: CASSQEKGTGVYNEQFF. DNA of the CDR3: TGCGCCAGCAGCCAAGAAAAAGGGACAGGGGTCTACAATGAGCAGTTCTTC.

The CDR3 here is CASSVDTEETQYF. DNA for the CDR3: TGTGCCAGCAGTGTCGACACCGAAGAGACCCAGTACTTC. V gene TRBV2 combines with J gene TRBJ2-5; D uncertain. The germline CDR1 and CDR2 sequences are SNHLY and FYNNEI. This CDR3 has 13 residues. The V and J ends lost 4 bases and 3 bases respectively, with 9 bases between them.

This clonotype was found many times. The chain employs TRBV25-1 and TRBJ2-5; 7 bases match TRBD1. V dropped 0 bases and J dropped 12; count of bases not matched to a gene: 7. Germline loops: CDR1 MGHDK, CDR2 SYGVNS. The CDR3 runs to 13 residues. CDR3 protein: CASSEYPGQMKYF. For the CDR3, the DNA is TGTGCCAGCAGTGAATACCCGGGACAGATGAAGTACTTC.

This clonotype was counted many times. The chain links TRBV29-1 to TRBJ2-1; 9 nucleotides line up with TRBD1. This CDR3 has 14 amino acids. In germline, CDR1 is SQVTM, CDR2 ANQGSEA. V shed 6 bases, J shed 6 bases, and the junction held 9 bases outside the gene matches. CDR3 sequence: CSVLSGTGTNEQFF. The CDR3 DNA is TGCAGCGTCCTATCCGGGACAGGGACCAATGAGCAGTTCTTC.

This clonotype was counted at least ten times. CDR3 in DNA: TGCAGTGCTAGTAATTACGAGCAGTACTTC. It translates to CSASNYEQYF. This chain connects TRBV20-1 to TRBJ2-7; D is unresolved. The length of the CDR3 is 10 residues. The V end was cut by 3 bases, the J end by 4 bases, with 4 bases between. The V gene's germline CDR1 is DFQATT and CDR2 SNEGSKA (reference sequence).

The chain couples TRBV28 to TRBJ1-5; the D gene is possibly TRBD1 (5 bases). The germline gives CDR1 MDHEN, CDR2 SYDVKM. Trimming left V 3 bases short and J 0 bases short, with 12 bases between. The length of the CDR3 is 16 residues. DNA for the CDR3: TGTGCCAGCAGTTTCGGGGGAGGAAATAGCAATCAGCCCCAGCATTTT. Translating it yields CASSFGGGNSNQPQHF.

This clonotype was seen ten or more times. The chain joins TRBV20-1 to TRBJ1-5; D is ambiguous. Looked up from germline, CDR1 is DFQATT and CDR2 is SNEGSKA (reference sequence). With 2 bases removed from V and 2 bases from J, the gap between germline ends came to 13 bases. The CDR3 loop spans 15 amino acids. CDR3 residues: CSARLGWAGNQPQHF. The CDR3 region has the DNA TGCAGTGCTAGACTAGGGTGGGCAGGCAATCAGCCCCAGCATTTT.